This entry lists 8 T cell receptor beta chains sequenced from one sample in a study of T cells in Graves' hyperthyroidism and ophthalmopathy. Researchers amplified the TCR beta CDR3 regions from RNA transcripts. The HTBI primer set served for first-round RT-PCR of the TCR CDR3. Each CDR3 protein gets one entry after TCRdb re-called the multiplex PCR reads with MiXCR. The data contain 700,000 to 950,000 distinct CDR3 sequences, 35% of them singletons. Source material: blood. These receptors originate from a woman aged 40-49 years with Graves' hyperthyroidism.

The sample holds many counts of this clonotype. The chain joins TRBV7-9 to TRBJ1-6, with D hard to call. Germline loops: CDR1 SEHNR, CDR2 FQNEAQ (reference sequence). The germline V and J ends were trimmed by 5 bases and 8 bases, with 16 bases remaining between them. The CDR3 extends over 15 amino acids. Here the CDR3 reads CASSRTPALDSPLHF. CDR3 in DNA: TGTGCCAGCAGCCGAACCCCGGCACTTGATTCACCCCTCCACTTT.

The chain uses TRBV6-6 and TRBJ2-7; TRBD1 or TRBD2 may be the D gene (5 bases each). Between the trimmed V and J ends, which lost 7 bases and 6 bases, there was a span of 19 bases. The CDR3 totals 14 residues. The germline V gene has CDR1 MNHNY and CDR2 SVGAGI (reference sequence). DNA for the CDR3: TGTGCCAGCACTAGGGACGCGCCGAGGTCCGAGCAGTACTTC. Its protein is CASTRDAPRSEQYF.

As for this clonotype: The junction differs from germline at one of its ends, possibly a read error. The chain is built from TRBV7-9 and TRBJ2-7; 7 bases line up with TRBD1. Germline V gene sequence: CDR1 SEHNR, CDR2 FQNEAQ (reference sequence). The CDR3 covers 12 residues. The CDR3 is CASSYSGTEPFF. The CDR3 DNA reads TGTGCCAGCAGCTACTCCGGGACAGAGCCGTTCTTC. The variable domain in full, completed from reference TRBV7-9 and TRBJ2-7, reads DTGVSQNPRHKITKRGQNVTFRCDPISEHNRLYWYRQTLGQGPEFLTYFQNEAQLEKSRLLSDRFSAERPKGSFSTLEIQRTEQGDSAMYLCASSYSGTEPFFGPGTRLTVT.

This clonotype was seen only a few times. The chain couples TRBV20-1 to TRBJ2-5; TRBD2 agrees at 9 bases. The CDR3 extends over 14 amino acids. The trim removed 3 bases at V and 5 bases at J, leaving 7 bases unmatched. CDR1 and CDR2 (germline): DFQATT, SNEGSKA (reference sequence). The DNA for the CDR3 is TGCAGTGCTAGCCCGGTAGCGGGGGTTGAGACCCAGTACTTC. It codes for CSASPVAGVETQYF.

This clonotype was recorded at least ten times. The chain carries TRBV20-1 and TRBJ2-7; 7 positions agree with TRBD2. Per germline, CDR1 DFQATT and CDR2 SNEGSKA (reference sequence). The CDR3 spans 14 residues. The V segment lost 5 bases and the J segment 3 bases; nucleotides outside the gene matches: 10. Written as DNA, the CDR3 is TGCAGTGCTCCTTTGAGCGGGATCGACTACGAGCAGTACTTC. It specifies CSAPLSGIDYEQYF.

A word on this clonotype: A read error may explain this, as a much larger clone is one base away. The chain employs TRBV19 and TRBJ2-5; TRBD2 matches 7 bases. This CDR3 region has 14 residues. Per germline, CDR1 LNHDA and CDR2 SQIVND (reference sequence). CDR3 DNA sequence: TGTGCCAGTAGAAGCGGGATAGCGGCAGAGGCCCAGTACTTC. Encoded protein: CASRSGIAAEAQYF.

As for this clonotype: The junction differs from germline at one of its ends, possibly a read error. V usage is TRBV20-1 and J usage is TRBJ2-7; no reliable D call. The germline gives CDR1 DFQATT, CDR2 SNEGSKA (reference sequence). The CDR3 has 13 residues. DNA of the CDR3: TGCAGTGCGAGAGGAGCCGTTGGGTACGAGCAGTACTTC. Residues: CSARGAVGYEQYF.

This clonotype was seen a few times. The chain recombines TRBV6-5 with TRBJ1-6; D remains unclear. Trimming stripped 6 bases from V and 5 bases from J, with 11 bases between. The CDR3 contains 14 residues. The germline gives CDR1 MNHEY, CDR2 SVGAGI. CDR3 residues: CASRTSPDNSPLHF. CDR3 bases: TGTGCCAGCAGGACTTCCCCAGATAATTCACCCCTCCACTTT.